Listed below are T cell receptor beta chains from one sample, sequenced in a study of T-cell reconstitution after alpha-beta-depleted transplantation in children. Via MiXCR, TCRdb re-called the PCR reads, giving one row per CDR3 protein. The data show roughly 350,000 distinct CDR3 sequences, roughly 16% seen once. Sequenced here: PBMCs, mostly from graft donor cells, sampled 360 days after TCRalphabeta/CD19-depleted stem cell transplant. The receptors here all came from a male patient between 2 and 9 years old who had a stem cell transplant for acute lymphoblastic leukemia, so the T cells may come from the graft donor. The CDR3 runs from the conserved cysteine through the conserved F or W. The order of the fields is CDR3 protein, CDR3 DNA, clone size, CDR3 length, V gene, D gene, J gene. D genes are given only for firm matches. Part of the rows lack a size; the others show once, few, many or a class for expanded clones.

CDR3 protein: CSGRKGATTDTQYF
CDR3 DNA: TGCAGTGGAAGGAAGGGGGCCACCACAGATACGCAGTATTTT
clone size: few
CDR3 length: 14
V gene: TRBV20-1
D gene: TRBD1
J gene: TRBJ2-3

CDR3 protein: CATSDMGLAGENEQFF
CDR3 DNA: TGTGCCACCAGTGACATGGGACTAGCGGGAGAAAATGAGCAGTTCTTC
clone size: many
CDR3 length: 16
V gene: TRBV24-1
D gene: TRBD2
J gene: TRBJ2-1

CDR3 protein: CATSRDHGPGNTIYF
CDR3 DNA: TGTGCCACCAGCAGAGATCACGGCCCTGGAAACACCATATATTTT
clone size: few
CDR3 length: 15
V gene: TRBV15
D gene: NA
J gene: TRBJ1-3

CDR3 protein: CASSLGLALPYEQYF
CDR3 DNA: TGTGCCAGCAGCTTGGGACTAGCGTTACCCTACGAGCAGTACTTC
clone size: many
CDR3 length: 15
V gene: TRBV7-3
D gene: TRBD2
J gene: TRBJ2-7

CDR3 protein: CSVGSGSSYNEQFF
CDR3 DNA: TGCAGCGTTGGAAGTGGGAGCTCCTACAATGAGCAGTTCTTC
clone size: many
CDR3 length: 14
V gene: TRBV29-1
D gene: NA
J gene: TRBJ2-1

CDR3 protein: CASSFHHRDRSYEQYF
CDR3 DNA: TGCGCCAGCAGCTTCCACCACCGGGACAGGTCCTATGAGCAGTACTTC
clone size: few
CDR3 length: 16
V gene: TRBV5-1
D gene: TRBD1
J gene: TRBJ2-7

CDR3 protein: CASSPVVYSYNEQFF
CDR3 DNA: TGTGCCAGCAGCCCCGTCGTCTACTCCTACAATGAGCAGTTCTTC
clone size: NA
CDR3 length: 15
V gene: TRBV12-3/TRBV12-4
D gene: NA
J gene: TRBJ2-1

CDR3 protein: CASSASPLLMPAF
CDR3 DNA: TGTGCCAGCAGTGCTTCCCCCCTACTCATGCCGGCATTC
clone size: NA
CDR3 length: 13
V gene: TRBV11-2
D gene: NA
J gene: TRBJ2-7

CDR3 protein: CAIRGQYEQYF
CDR3 DNA: TGTGCCATCAGAGGACAGTACGAGCAGTACTTC
clone size: many
CDR3 length: 11
V gene: TRBV10-3
D gene: NA
J gene: TRBJ2-7

CDR3 protein: CTARKTGTGLNTEAFF
CDR3 DNA: TGCACTGCTAGAAAAACCGGGACAGGGCTTAACACTGAAGCTTTCTTT
clone size: once
CDR3 length: 16
V gene: TRBV20-1
D gene: TRBD1
J gene: TRBJ1-1

CDR3 protein: CASSQDPLGSQETQYF
CDR3 DNA: TGTGCCAGCAGCCAAGATCCCCTAGGCTCCCAAGAGACCCAGTACTTC
clone size: few
CDR3 length: 16
V gene: TRBV3-1
D gene: NA
J gene: TRBJ2-5

CDR3 protein: CASRPPLGSTYEQYF
CDR3 DNA: TGTGCCAGCAGACCCCCCCTTGGATCAACCTACGAGCAGTACTTC
clone size: NA
CDR3 length: 15
V gene: TRBV6-2/TRBV6-3
D gene: NA
J gene: TRBJ2-7

CDR3 protein: CASSPGTVKNIQYF
CDR3 DNA: TGTGCCAGCAGCCCCGGGACAGTCAAAAACATTCAGTACTTC
clone size: few
CDR3 length: 14
V gene: TRBV12-3/TRBV12-4
D gene: TRBD1
J gene: TRBJ2-4

CDR3 protein: CASSLVAGKNIQYF
CDR3 DNA: TGCGCCAGCAGCTTGGTGGCAGGAAAAAACATTCAGTACTTC
clone size: NA
CDR3 length: 14
V gene: TRBV5-1
D gene: NA
J gene: TRBJ2-4

CDR3 protein: CASSLSGTAQYF
CDR3 DNA: TGCGCCAGCAGCTTGTCCGGGACAGCGCAGTATTTT
clone size: NA
CDR3 length: 12
V gene: TRBV5-1
D gene: TRBD1
J gene: TRBJ2-3

CDR3 protein: CASSLQQIIYEQYF
CDR3 DNA: TGTGCCAGCAGCTTGCAACAGATTATTTACGAGCAGTACTTC
clone size: NA
CDR3 length: 14
V gene: TRBV5-6
D gene: NA
J gene: TRBJ2-7

CDR3 protein: CASSLGTGPQPQHF
CDR3 DNA: TGTGCCAGCAGCTTGGGAACAGGGCCGCAGCCCCAGCATTTT
clone size: many
CDR3 length: 14
V gene: TRBV5-6
D gene: NA
J gene: TRBJ1-5

CDR3 protein: CASSPGQGTGELFF
CDR3 DNA: TGTGCCAGCAGTCCGGGGCAGGGGACCGGGGAGCTGTTTTTT
clone size: few
CDR3 length: 14
V gene: TRBV6-1
D gene: NA
J gene: TRBJ2-2

CDR3 protein: CAISEFTGTVDTESFF
CDR3 DNA: TGTGCCATCAGTGAATTTACCGGGACAGTTGACACTGAATCTTTCTTT
clone size: NA
CDR3 length: 16
V gene: TRBV10-3
D gene: TRBD1
J gene: TRBJ1-1

CDR3 protein: CATQATSGSIYEQYF
CDR3 DNA: TGTGCCACCCAGGCAACTAGCGGGTCGATCTACGAGCAGTACTTC
clone size: few
CDR3 length: 15
V gene: TRBV24-1
D gene: TRBD2
J gene: TRBJ2-7

CDR3 protein: CSVLKPQALRYGYTF
CDR3 DNA: TGCAGCGTGCTAAAGCCCCAGGCCCTCCGATATGGCTACACCTTC
clone size: few
CDR3 length: 15
V gene: TRBV29-1
D gene: NA
J gene: TRBJ1-2

CDR3 protein: CASSFDVGLNTEAFF
CDR3 DNA: TGTGCCAGCAGTTTCGACGTGGGCCTGAACACTGAAGCTTTCTTT
clone size: NA
CDR3 length: 15
V gene: TRBV28
D gene: NA
J gene: TRBJ1-1

CDR3 protein: CASSPDPTDTQYF
CDR3 DNA: TGTGCCAGCAGTCCTGACCCCACAGATACGCAGTATTTT
clone size: few
CDR3 length: 13
V gene: TRBV28
D gene: NA
J gene: TRBJ2-3

CDR3 protein: CASSEARGDIQYF
CDR3 DNA: TGTGCCAGCAGTGAAGCTAGAGGGGACATTCAGTACTTC
clone size: NA
CDR3 length: 13
V gene: TRBV2
D gene: NA
J gene: TRBJ2-4

CDR3 protein: CASSLGPRSTGELFF
CDR3 DNA: TGCGCCAGCAGCCTTGGACCCCGCTCCACCGGGGAGCTGTTTTTT
clone size: NA
CDR3 length: 15
V gene: TRBV4-3
D gene: NA
J gene: TRBJ2-2

CDR3 protein: CASSLKPANQPQHF
CDR3 DNA: TGTGCCAGCAGTTTAAAACCGGCCAATCAGCCCCAGCATTTT
clone size: NA
CDR3 length: 14
V gene: TRBV12-3/TRBV12-4
D gene: NA
J gene: TRBJ1-5

CDR3 protein: CASSHAGDAEAFF
CDR3 DNA: TGTGCCAGCAGCCACGCAGGGGATGCTGAAGCTTTCTTT
clone size: NA
CDR3 length: 13
V gene: TRBV11-2
D gene: NA
J gene: TRBJ1-1

CDR3 protein: CASSFEESQPQHF
CDR3 DNA: TGTGCCAGCAGTTTTGAGGAGTCTCAGCCCCAGCATTTT
clone size: few
CDR3 length: 13
V gene: TRBV12-3/TRBV12-4
D gene: NA
J gene: TRBJ1-5

CDR3 protein: CASSLGGWWDAQYF
CDR3 DNA: TGTGCCAGCAGCTTAGGCGGTTGGTGGGATGCGCAGTATTTT
clone size: many
CDR3 length: 14
V gene: TRBV7-2
D gene: NA
J gene: TRBJ2-3

CDR3 protein: CASSFGPDYEQYF
CDR3 DNA: TGTGCCAGCAGTTTTGGACCTGATTACGAGCAGTACTTC
clone size: few
CDR3 length: 13
V gene: TRBV12-3/TRBV12-4
D gene: NA
J gene: TRBJ2-7

CDR3 protein: CSARARGTGELFF
CDR3 DNA: TGCAGTGCTCGGGCCCGTGGCACCGGGGAGCTGTTTTTT
clone size: NA
CDR3 length: 13
V gene: TRBV20-1
D gene: NA
J gene: TRBJ2-2

CDR3 protein: CASSLVLGVLADTQYF
CDR3 DNA: TGTGCCAGCAGCTTGGTTCTGGGAGTGTTGGCAGATACGCAGTATTTT
clone size: few
CDR3 length: 16
V gene: TRBV5-6
D gene: NA
J gene: TRBJ2-3

CDR3 protein: CASSPSGGSAYEQYF
CDR3 DNA: TGTGCCAGCAGCCCGTCCGGGGGTTCGGCCTACGAGCAGTACTTC
clone size: NA
CDR3 length: 15
V gene: TRBV9
D gene: NA
J gene: TRBJ2-7

CDR3 protein: CASTLRGTSTDTQYF
CDR3 DNA: TGTGCCAGCACCCTGCGGGGGACTAGCACAGATACGCAGTATTTT
clone size: NA
CDR3 length: 15
V gene: TRBV12-3/TRBV12-4
D gene: TRBD2
J gene: TRBJ2-3

CDR3 protein: CASSVEWIGELFF
CDR3 DNA: TGTGCCAGCAGTGTCGAGTGGATCGGGGAGCTGTTTTTT
clone size: large
CDR3 length: 13
V gene: TRBV25-1
D gene: NA
J gene: TRBJ2-2

CDR3 protein: CASSPGTTPTEQFF
CDR3 DNA: TGTGCCAGCTCACCGGGGACAACCCCCACTGAGCAGTTCTTC
clone size: few
CDR3 length: 14
V gene: TRBV18
D gene: NA
J gene: TRBJ2-1

CDR3 protein: CASSPQGQNTEAFF
CDR3 DNA: TGTGCCAGCAGTCCCCAGGGGCAGAACACTGAAGCTTTCTTT
clone size: NA
CDR3 length: 14
V gene: TRBV27
D gene: NA
J gene: TRBJ1-1

CDR3 protein: CASSQDRGLAGMYNEQFF
CDR3 DNA: TGTGCCAGCAGCCAAGATAGGGGACTAGCGGGAATGTACAATGAGCAGTTCTTC
clone size: NA
CDR3 length: 18
V gene: TRBV4-2
D gene: TRBD2
J gene: TRBJ2-1

CDR3 protein: CASSLEALLQNTGELFF
CDR3 DNA: TGTGCCAGCAGTTTAGAGGCCCTCCTGCAGAACACCGGGGAGCTGTTTTTT
clone size: NA
CDR3 length: 17
V gene: TRBV12-3/TRBV12-4
D gene: NA
J gene: TRBJ2-2

CDR3 protein: CAISDGTSGSSYNEQFF
CDR3 DNA: TGTGCCATCAGTGATGGGACTAGCGGGAGCTCCTACAATGAGCAGTTCTTC
clone size: few
CDR3 length: 17
V gene: TRBV10-3
D gene: TRBD2
J gene: TRBJ2-1

CDR3 protein: CAIPTGTAENTGELFF
CDR3 DNA: TGCGCCATCCCGACTGGGACGGCGGAGAACACCGGGGAGCTGTTTTTT
clone size: NA
CDR3 length: 16
V gene: TRBV5-1
D gene: NA
J gene: TRBJ2-2

CDR3 protein: CASSWTISETQYF
CDR3 DNA: TGCGCCAGCAGCTGGACTATATCTGAGACCCAGTACTTC
clone size: NA
CDR3 length: 13
V gene: TRBV5-1
D gene: NA
J gene: TRBJ2-5

CDR3 protein: CASTSMISGPGLAYEQYF
CDR3 DNA: TGCGCCAGCACCAGTATGATCTCGGGGCCCGGGCTAGCCTACGAGCAGTACTTC
clone size: NA
CDR3 length: 18
V gene: TRBV5-1
D gene: NA
J gene: TRBJ2-7

CDR3 protein: CASRTGTSDTDTQYF
CDR3 DNA: TGTGCCAGCAGGACCGGGACTAGCGACACAGATACGCAGTATTTT
clone size: NA
CDR3 length: 15
V gene: TRBV7-3
D gene: TRBD2
J gene: TRBJ2-3